Here is one T cell receptor (beta chain) with its context. Its target is not known. Other DNA sequences in this sample translate to the same CDR3. This specimen comes from a study of identifying expanded T cells in peripheral blood. Findings and limits, study-wide: Roughly two-week clone count variance significantly increased as total template count grew.

With 4 bases clipped from V and 5 bases from J, the junction kept 6 bases outside the gene matches. Looked up from germline, CDR1 is LNHDA and CDR2 is SQIVND (reference sequence). This CDR3 region has 14 residues. Produced via immunoSEQ multiplex PCR; TCRdb's table is partial and in-frame only. The sample shows roughly 100,000 clones, 70% to 90% of them seen only once. V usage is TRBV19 and J usage is TRBJ2-5, with TRBD1 identical over 8 bases. This receptor was identified in a person aged 18 to 75 in good health. The specimen sequenced was blood. The CDR3 here is CASSTAGGRETQYF. CDR3 bases: TGTGCCAGTAGTACGGCAGGGGGCAGGGAGACCCAGTACTTC.